This T cell receptor beta chain was sequenced for a study of blood T cell repertoires in COVID-19. Study context: The origin of the acute and convalescent COVID-19 samples was the United States, Italy and Spain. In each case, the material was cDNA or gDNA derived from T cells, B-cell-depleted T cells, or PBMCs.

Original handling: Estimation of nucleated cell counts was performed using reference gene primer amplification. Generated by immunoSEQ multiplex PCR, the TCRdb table keeps only in-frame clones and is missing some. For V, J and clone size, that table is used; D and trimming come from the DNA. This sample has 220,000 or so clones, with under 90% found just once. The V and J ends lost 0 bases and 4 bases respectively, with 7 bases between them. Germline V lookup: CDR1 MGHRA, CDR2 YSYEKL. This CDR3 is 14 amino acids long. In its sample, this clone was seen many times. The sample was peripheral blood. This rearrangement joins TRBV4-1 to TRBJ2-1; D remains ambiguous. The sequence was obtained from a woman older than 75 with acute or convalescent COVID-19. In nucleotides, the CDR3 is TGCGCCAGCAGCCAAGATTCGGGTTACAATGAGCAGTTCTTC. It translates to CASSQDSGYNEQFF.